Listed here is a single T cell receptor beta chain. The source of the sample is a study of blood T cell repertoires in COVID-19. About the study: From the United States, Italy and Spain came samples of acute and convalescent COVID-19.

In the authors' workflow: Nucleated cell counts were estimated from reference gene primer amplification. TCRdb's copy holds only in-frame clones and misses some; the assay was immunoSEQ multiplex PCR. V and J calls and clone size are given by that table; D and trimming were obtained from the DNA. The sample lists over 75,000 clones, 85% to 90% seen once, with more than 3.5% in the top ten. The CDR3 runs to 17 residues. The V and J ends lost 0 bases and 1 base, in that order; junction bases with no gene match: 4. The V gene's germline CDR1 is LGHDT and CDR2 YNNKEL (reference sequence). The Seattle patients, enrolled during active infection, were followed longitudinally.

This chain uses TRBV3-1 (or the pseudogene TRBV3-2) with TRBJ2-3; 10 bases are a match to TRBD1. The sample taken for sequencing was peripheral blood. The clonotype comes from a human donor with COVID-19, enrolled during active disease. The donor label of this sample is uncertain. The CDR3 coding sequence is TGTGCCAGCAGCCAAGAAGAGACAGGGGGCGGCACAGATACGCAGTATTTT. Its translation is CASSQEETGGGTDTQYF.